This T cell receptor (beta chain) stems from a study of T cell responses to AZD1222 COVID-19 vaccine. Overall study results and limits: Along spike, vaccine-associated CD4 TCRs were found throughout, with dominance at 160-218 and 743-854. Regions left unmutated in variants are reportedly the target of nearly half of spike-specific TCRs.

Remarks on this clone: Its specificity is not known.

Generated by immunoSEQ multiplex PCR, the TCRdb table keeps only in-frame clones and is missing some. The profile shows about 150,000 clones, about 92% of them singletons. Germline V gene sequence: CDR1 SGDLS, CDR2 YYNGEE. The CDR3 loop spans 15 amino acids. Between the trimmed V and J ends, which lost 3 bases and 4 bases, there was a span of 16 bases. The V and J genes are TRBV9 and TRBJ1-1, with no clear D. The source is an adult in good health. The source was peripheral blood, collected on day 0 of AZD1222 vaccination. The CDR3 region is CASSDSMTVGTEAFF. Here the CDR3 DNA reads TGTGCCAGCAGCGATAGCATGACCGTTGGCACTGAAGCTTTCTTT.